A selection of T cell receptor beta chains follows, all from one sample in a study of blood T cell repertoires in COVID-19. TCRdb keeps only in-frame clones here, not all; method: immunoSEQ multiplex PCR. The top ten clones hold roughly 4% of a sample with about 260,000 clones, roughly 80% of them seen once. Source material: PBMCs or T cells enriched from blood (not recorded which). Every receptor here comes from a man between 25 and 39 years old with acute COVID-19. The CDR3 runs from the conserved cysteine through the conserved F or W.

TRBJ2-2,TRBV10-2,CASSESRTGELFF
TRBJ1-1,TRBV6-5,CASKMGQGNTEAFF
TRBJ2-1,TRBV5-1,CASSRRGQGNEQFF
TRBJ1-2,TRBV7-3,CASSPLGDDYGYTF
TRBJ2-2,TRBV2,CASSALDRTYTGELFF
TRBJ2-1,TRBV11-2,CASSLVRDNEQFF
TRBJ1-6,TRBV6-2/TRBV6-3,CASSRDGGGVNSPLHF
TRBJ1-4,TRBV18,CASSPPRGIGNEKLFF
TRBJ2-1,TRBV9,CASRGGGAYNEQFF
TRBJ1-3,TRBV29-1,CSVVLVGPGFDGNTIYF
TRBJ1-2,TRBV6-5,CASSYSSRVIGGGYTF
TRBJ2-1,TRBV7-2,CASCLAGGGYNEQFF
TRBJ1-2,TRBV10-2,CASSFTGGGYTF
TRBJ1-4,TRBV11-3,CASRNRWGAPSEKLFF
TRBJ1-2,TRBV11-2,CASSLEGGGYGYTF
TRBJ1-3,TRBV19,CASTRPFSGNTIYF
TRBJ2-2,TRBV7-9,CASRARVTGELFF
TRBJ2-1,TRBV10-2,CASSDNSGSYNEQFF
TRBJ1-2,TRBV20-1,CSENPLYGYTF
TRBJ1-5,TRBV19,CASSPTDNQPQHF
TRBJ2-1,TRBV5-5,CASSLDKRIMQFF
TRBJ1-2,TRBV10-3,CAISEYRVEGILNRDYGYTF
TRBJ2-1,TRBV6-2/TRBV6-3,CASSYLAGGPGEQFF
TRBJ1-2,TRBV28,CASRLQGFGYTF
TRBJ2-3,TRBV7-9,CASRLLQGFRDTQYF
TRBJ2-1,TRBV5-1,CASSGALGQSSYNEQFF
TRBJ1-1,TRBV4-3,CASSHGGGEAFF
TRBJ2-3,TRBV7-2,CASSLRSGGNTKQDTQYF